A selection of T cell receptor beta chains follows, all from one sample in a study of early T cells in non-severe SARS-CoV-2 infection. TCRdb called the 5' RACE reads again in MiXCR, with one record for every CDR3 protein. Among roughly 30,000 distinct CDR3 sequences listed, approximately 6.4% were seen once. This specimen consisted of whole blood, obtained at baseline. All receptors derive from an adult who was a healthcare worker with PCR-confirmed SARS-CoV-2 infection or an uninfected control (not recorded which). CDR3s include the opening cysteine and the closing phenylalanine or tryptophan. A D gene is named only where the DNA matches it firmly. Size values are once, few and many counts, or a class for expanded clones, and some rows have none.

clone size | J gene | V gene | D gene | CDR3 DNA | CDR3 protein
- | TRBJ1-2 | TRBV30 | - | TGTGCCTGGAGTGATGAGGGGCCTTATGGCTACACCTTC | CAWSDEGPYGYTF
many | TRBJ2-3 | TRBV10-3 | - | TGTGCCATCAGCCAAACCTTCCCCTCAGATACGCAGTATTTT | CAISQTFPSDTQYF
many | TRBJ2-4 | TRBV3-1 | TRBD2 | TGTGCCAGCAGCCTCAGGCTAGCGGGTTCCCCAGGCATTCAGTACTTC | CASSLRLAGSPGIQYF
medium-sized | TRBJ2-1 | TRBV11-3 | - | TGTGCCAGCAGCACGAGGGAGATGGGATCCTACAATGAGCAGTTCTTC | CASSTREMGSYNEQFF
many | TRBJ2-3 | TRBV24-1 | TRBD1 | TGTGCCACCAGTGATTTAGAGGGGGCTGGTACGCAGTATTTT | CATSDLEGAGTQYF
many | TRBJ2-3 | TRBV6-6 | - | TGTGCCAGCAGAACCGGGACTTCACAAGATACGCAGTATTTT | CASRTGTSQDTQYF
few | TRBJ2-7 | TRBV11-2 | TRBD2 | TGTGCCAGCAGCTTAGAAGCGGGAGACTCCTACGAGCAGTACTTC | CASSLEAGDSYEQYF
many | TRBJ2-1 | TRBV12-3/TRBV12-4 | TRBD2 | TGTGCCAGCAGCCCGGGACTAGCGGACAATGAGCAGTTCTTC | CASSPGLADNEQFF
many | TRBJ2-7 | TRBV12-3/TRBV12-4 | - | TGTGCCAGCAGTCTAAGACCGGCCTACGAGCAGTACTTC | CASSLRPAYEQYF
- | TRBJ2-3 | TRBV4-2 | - | TGTGCCAGCAGCCCAGCTTTGGGGGGAGACACAGATACGCAGTATTTT | CASSPALGGDTDTQYF
many | TRBJ2-7 | TRBV20-1 | TRBD1 | TGCAGTGCTCGAGGACAGGGGGCCCCGAGCTCCTACGAGCAGTACTTC | CSARGQGAPSSYEQYF
- | TRBJ2-7 | TRBV6-2/TRBV6-3 | TRBD1 | TGTGCCAGCAGTATTCAAGGGACAGGAGCCTACGAGCAGTACTTC | CASSIQGTGAYEQYF
many | TRBJ1-5 | TRBV28 | - | TGTGCCAGCACCCGTGGAGGGGTGGTTAGCAATCAGCCCCAGCATTTT | CASTRGGVVSNQPQHF
- | TRBJ2-1 | TRBV28 | TRBD2 | TGTGCCAGCAGTTTTTTCGTGGGACTAGCGGGAGTAAAGTACAATGAGCAGTTCTTC | CASSFFVGLAGVKYNEQFF
many | TRBJ1-2 | TRBV20-1 | TRBD1 | TGCAGTGCTGGGACAGTGTATGGCTACACCTTC | CSAGTVYGYTF
- | TRBJ2-1 | TRBV4-3 | TRBD1 | TGCGCCAGCAGCCAAGGACAGGGGGCTGGTGAGCAGTTCTTC | CASSQGQGAGEQFF
many | TRBJ2-1 | TRBV11-2 | TRBD2 | TGTGCCAGCAGCTCGCTTGGGGGTAGCGGGAGGGCCAATGAGCAGTTCTTC | CASSSLGGSGRANEQFF
many | TRBJ1-2 | TRBV18 | - | TGTGCCAGCTCACCACCGGGGCAGGACTATGGCTACACCTTC | CASSPPGQDYGYTF
few | TRBJ2-7 | TRBV20-1 | TRBD1 | TGCAGTGCATGGACAGGGGCCGTCTACGAGCAGTACTTC | CSAWTGAVYEQYF
many | TRBJ2-7 | TRBV28 | TRBD2 | TGTGCCAGCAGTTTAGCGGGAGGGTCGGGACAGTACTTC | CASSLAGGSGQYF
many | TRBJ2-3 | TRBV10-3 | - | TGTGCCATCAGTGATAGAGGGGACAAACCAGATACGCAGTATTTT | CAISDRGDKPDTQYF
many | TRBJ1-1 | TRBV7-6 | - | TGTGCCAGCAGCAAGGACATCAACACTGAAGCTTTCTTT | CASSKDINTEAFF
many | TRBJ1-2 | TRBV3-1 | - | TGTGCCAGCAGCCAGGGGATCTTTAACTATGGCTACACCTTC | CASSQGIFNYGYTF
many | TRBJ2-7 | TRBV19 | - | TGTGCCAGTAGTATACAGGGTCGCAACGAGCAGTACTTC | CASSIQGRNEQYF
few | TRBJ1-1 | TRBV29-1 | - | TGCAGCGCCCAGGAGGAGATGAACACTGAAGCTTTCTTT | CSAQEEMNTEAFF
many | TRBJ2-5 | TRBV5-4 | - | TGCGCCAGCAGCTTGTTAGGTGGGGCTGCAGAGACCCAGTACTTC | CASSLLGGAAETQYF
- | TRBJ1-1 | TRBV6-1 | - | TGTGCCAGCAGTGTCCGACACCAAGCTTTCTTT | CASSVRHQAFF
few | TRBJ2-7 | TRBV12-3/TRBV12-4 | TRBD1 | TGTGCCAGCAGTTTAACAGGAACAGGGGGTTACTACGAGCAGTACTTC | CASSLTGTGGYYEQYF
many | TRBJ1-2 | TRBV6-6 | TRBD1 | TGTGCCAGCAGTTCGGGACAGGGGGCCCTACTCTATGGCTACACCTTC | CASSSGQGALLYGYTF
few | TRBJ2-3 | TRBV11-2 | - | TGTGCCAGCAGCTTCCTACTAGCAAGCACAGATACGCAGTATTTT | CASSFLLASTDTQYF
many | TRBJ1-2 | TRBV30 | - | TGTGCCTGGAGTTTAACGGAATATGGCTACACCTTC | CAWSLTEYGYTF
many | TRBJ2-7 | TRBV7-9 | TRBD1 | TGTGCCAGCAGAATCGGACAGGGAGGAGGCGAGCAGTACTTC | CASRIGQGGGEQYF
few | TRBJ1-4 | TRBV9 | - | TGTGCCAGCAGCGTAGCTACGGCAAGGGGTGTTGAAAAACTGTTTTTT | CASSVATARGVEKLFF
many | TRBJ2-2 | TRBV7-2 | - | TGTGCCAGCAGCTTGAATCCTTCCACCGGGGAGCTGTTTTTT | CASSLNPSTGELFF
many | TRBJ1-1 | TRBV28 | TRBD1 | TGTGCCAGCACAAAGAGGACAGGGGGGAAAACTGAAGCTTTCTTT | CASTKRTGGKTEAFF
many | TRBJ2-3 | TRBV7-2 | TRBD2 | TGTGCCAGCAGCACAGGGACTAGCGGGGGCATGGTGGATACGCAGTATTTT | CASSTGTSGGMVDTQYF
many | TRBJ2-1 | TRBV24-1 | TRBD2 | TGTGCCACCAGTGAATCTAGCGGGAGGATGTACAATGAGCAGTTCTTC | CATSESSGRMYNEQFF
many | TRBJ2-3 | TRBV5-1 | - | TGCGCCAGCAGCTTGAGTCTGGGGGCAGGCACAGATACGCAGTATTTT | CASSLSLGAGTDTQYF
few | TRBJ1-1 | TRBV6-2/TRBV6-3 | - | TGTGCCAGCAGGGGACAATTCACTGAAGCTTTCTTT | CASRGQFTEAFF
many | TRBJ1-5 | TRBV6-1 | - | TGTGCCAGCAATCCGACCGGCAATCAGCCCCAGCATTTT | CASNPTGNQPQHF
many | TRBJ2-1 | TRBV11-2 | TRBD2 | TGTGCCAGCAGTGGGACTAGCGGCCGGAATGAGCAGTTCTTC | CASSGTSGRNEQFF
many | TRBJ2-3 | TRBV20-1 | - | TGCAGTGCTATGAGACAGCCACGGCGCACAGATACGCAGTATTTT | CSAMRQPRRTDTQYF
many | TRBJ2-2 | TRBV7-9 | TRBD2 | TGTGCCAGCAGACGACTAGCGGCCTACACCGGGGAGCTGTTTTTT | CASRRLAAYTGELFF
many | TRBJ2-1 | TRBV6-2/TRBV6-3 | - | TGTGCCAGCGTAATGGACACAACAAGGTTCTTC | CASVMDTTRFF
many | TRBJ2-1 | TRBV5-4 | - | TGTGCCAGCAGCTTGGTCGGAACAAGAAGGAATGAGCAGTTCTTC | CASSLVGTRRNEQFF
- | TRBJ2-6 | TRBV9 | - | TGTGCCAGCAGCAGCAGGAGGCGAGGGGCCAACGTCCTGACTTTC | CASSSRRRGANVLTF
many | TRBJ1-5 | TRBV7-8 | TRBD1 | TGTGCCAGCAGCCGGACAGGAAGAAATCAGCCCCAGCATTTT | CASSRTGRNQPQHF
many | TRBJ2-7 | TRBV6-6 | TRBD2 | TGTGCCAGCAGTTTCAGGGGTAGCGGGGGATACGAGCAGTACTTC | CASSFRGSGGYEQYF
many | TRBJ2-5 | TRBV6-2/TRBV6-3 | - | TGTGCCAGCAGTTACTCTTTCCAAGAGACCCAGTACTTC | CASSYSFQETQYF
many | TRBJ2-1 | TRBV12-3/TRBV12-4 | - | TGTGCCAGCAGGTGGGACGGACGCGAGCAGTTCTTC | CASRWDGREQFF
many | TRBJ1-2 | TRBV20-1 | - | TGCAGTGCTACCCCGGAGCGCGGACTTGGTGGCTACACCTTC | CSATPERGLGGYTF
few | TRBJ2-1 | TRBV5-4 | TRBD2 | TGTGCCAGCAGCTCCGGGGGGGGACTAGCGGGAGAGCAGTTCTTC | CASSSGGGLAGEQFF
many | TRBJ2-7 | TRBV20-1 | TRBD2 | TGCAGTGCCAGCGGGGACCACTCCTACGAGCAGTACTTC | CSASGDHSYEQYF
many | TRBJ1-5 | TRBV18 | - | TGTGCCAGCTCACCACAACCCAATCAGCCCCAGCATTTT | CASSPQPNQPQHF
many | TRBJ2-3 | TRBV5-1 | TRBD2 | TGCGCCAGCAGCCTACGGACTAGCCAGTACACAGATACGCAGTATTTT | CASSLRTSQYTDTQYF
many | TRBJ2-3 | TRBV5-1 | TRBD2 | TGCGCCAGCAGCGCGAGGACTAGCGGGGGGACAAGCACAGATACGCAGTATTTT | CASSARTSGGTSTDTQYF
few | TRBJ1-1 | TRBV12-3/TRBV12-4 | - | TGTGCCAGCAGTTTAGCACTTCTGAACACTGAAGCTTTCTTT | CASSLALLNTEAFF
many | TRBJ2-2 | TRBV11-3 | - | TGTGCCAGCAGCCTAGGGGACCACACCGGGGAGCTGTTTTTT | CASSLGDHTGELFF
- | TRBJ2-5 | TRBV12-3/TRBV12-4 | - | TGTGCCAGCAATCAGGCCTATGAGACCCAGTACTTC | CASNQAYETQYF